This T cell receptor (beta chain) was sequenced for a study of blood T cell repertoires in COVID-19. Background on the study: Acute and convalescent COVID-19 specimens originated in the United States, Italy and Spain. The analysed material was cDNA or gDNA that came from T cells, B-cell-depleted T cells, or PBMCs.

The sample holds a few counts of this clone. Germline values: CDR1 WSHSY, CDR2 SAAADI. Trimming took 6 bases from V and 2 from J, leaving 14 bases between them. The CDR3 is 15 amino acids. TCRdb keeps only in-frame clones here, not all; method: immunoSEQ multiplex PCR. The table has fewer than 250,000 clones, more than 75% seen once. The receptor was derived from a man between 45 and 60 years old with acute or convalescent COVID-19. What was sequenced was peripheral blood. The rearrangement links TRBV10-2 to TRBJ1-5, with TRBD1 as a possible D gene (5 bases). DNA of the CDR3: TGCGCCAGCAGCGATTTGGGGGGGGGCAATCAGCCCCAGCATTTT. This sequence encodes CASSDLGGGNQPQHF.